This TCR beta chain was profiled in a study of graft-versus-host responses after intestinal transplantation. Overall study context: Multivisceral, liver-intestinal, or isolated intestinal grafts went to recipients.

As to time point: postoperative day 105 after intestinal transplantation (dayNNNN = postoperative day). The CDR3 spans 15 residues. V gave up 2 bases and J gave up 3 bases; unmatched junction bases: 6. Germline V CDR1 and CDR2: SGHRS, YFSETQ. Repertoires were generated with immunoSEQ multiplex PCR, while TCRdb's copy carries only in-frame clones and drops some. The sample consists of 9,500 to 14,000 clones, roughly nine tenths of them appearing once. The rearrangement links TRBV5-1 to TRBJ2-7; 9 nucleotides agree with TRBD1. The origin of this receptor is a human patient who received an intestinal transplant, so some T cells may come from the graft donor. Sample: PBMCs, taken 105 days after intestinal transplantation. The CDR3 DNA is TGCGCCAGCAGCTTCGGGGACAGGGATTTCTACGAGCAGTACTTC. Encoded protein: CASSFGDRDFYEQYF.